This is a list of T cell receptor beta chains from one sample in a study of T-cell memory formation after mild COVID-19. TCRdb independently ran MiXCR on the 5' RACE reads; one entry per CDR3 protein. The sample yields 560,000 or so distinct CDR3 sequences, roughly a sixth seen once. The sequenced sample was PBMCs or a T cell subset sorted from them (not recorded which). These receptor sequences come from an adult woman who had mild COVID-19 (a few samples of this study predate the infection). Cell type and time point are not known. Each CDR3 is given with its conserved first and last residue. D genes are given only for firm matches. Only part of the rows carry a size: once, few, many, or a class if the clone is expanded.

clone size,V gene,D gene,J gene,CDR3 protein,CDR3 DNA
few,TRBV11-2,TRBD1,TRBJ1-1,CASSLEGQVNTEAFF,TGTGCCAGCAGCTTGGAAGGACAGGTGAACACTGAAGCTTTCTTT
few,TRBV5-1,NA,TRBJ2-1,CASEGDGSPYNEQFF,TGCGCCAGCGAGGGGGACGGGAGCCCCTACAATGAGCAGTTCTTC
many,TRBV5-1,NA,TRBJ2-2,CASSLPGELFF,TGCGCCAGCAGCTTGCCCGGGGAGCTGTTTTTT
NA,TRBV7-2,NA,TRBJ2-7,CASSPGQPSYEQYF,TGTGCCAGCAGCCCGGGACAACCATCCTACGAGCAGTACTTC
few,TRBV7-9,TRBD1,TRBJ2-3,CASRPGTGHTDTQYF,TGTGCCAGCAGACCCGGGACAGGGCACACAGATACGCAGTATTTT
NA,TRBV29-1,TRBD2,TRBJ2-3,CSVEQGPLAGVTDTQYF,TGCAGCGTTGAACAAGGGCCCCTAGCGGGGGTAACAGATACGCAGTATTTT
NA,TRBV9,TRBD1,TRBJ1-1,CASSAWTGPAEAFF,TGTGCCAGCAGCGCCTGGACAGGGCCCGCTGAAGCTTTCTTT
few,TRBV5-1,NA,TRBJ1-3,CASSLIGYDSGNTIYF,TGCGCCAGCAGCTTGATTGGGTACGACTCTGGAAACACCATATATTTT
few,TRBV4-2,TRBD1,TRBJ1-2,CASSQDLQTGGHGYTF,TGTGCCAGCAGCCAAGATCTCCAGACAGGGGGACATGGCTACACCTTC
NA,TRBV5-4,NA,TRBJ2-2,CASARVRTGELFF,TGTGCCAGCGCAAGGGTTCGCACCGGGGAGCTGTTTTTT
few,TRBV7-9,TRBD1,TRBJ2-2,CASSLASGQDNTGELFF,TGTGCCAGCAGCTTGGCCTCGGGACAGGACAACACCGGGGAGCTGTTTTTT
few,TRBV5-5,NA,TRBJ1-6,CASSLGVSYNSPLHF,TGTGCCAGCAGCTTAGGGGTCTCCTATAATTCACCCCTCCACTTT
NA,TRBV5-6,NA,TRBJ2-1,CASSFGGTLYNEQFF,TGTGCCAGCAGCTTCGGCGGGACGCTTTACAATGAGCAGTTCTTC
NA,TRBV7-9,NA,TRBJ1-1,CASSSSPGGEAFF,TGTGCCAGCAGCTCGTCCCCCGGGGGTGAAGCTTTCTTT
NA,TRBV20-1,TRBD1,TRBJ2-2,CSARGQGRNGELFF,TGCAGTGCTAGAGGACAGGGGAGAAACGGGGAGCTGTTTTTT
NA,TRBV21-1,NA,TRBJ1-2,CASSRPLTAGYTF,TGTGCCAGCAGCCGACCCCTGACAGCGGGCTACACCTTC
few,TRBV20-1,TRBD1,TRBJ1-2,CSARGTGGNYGYTF,TGCAGTGCTAGAGGGACAGGGGGAAACTATGGCTACACCTTC
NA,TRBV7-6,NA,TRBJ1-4,CASSLAEGLSTNEKLFF,TGTGCCAGCAGCTTAGCGGAAGGACTCTCCACTAATGAAAAACTGTTTTTT
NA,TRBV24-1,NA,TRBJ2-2,CATSDSTRGKGAGELFF,TGTGCCACCAGCGACTCCACTCGCGGGAAAGGCGCCGGGGAGCTGTTTTTT
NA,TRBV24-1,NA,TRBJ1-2,CATSDIVTNYGYTF,TGTGCCACCAGTGATATAGTAACCAACTATGGCTACACCTTC
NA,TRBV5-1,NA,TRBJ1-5,CASSLDGRSNQPQHF,TGCGCCAGCAGCTTGGACGGACGTAGCAATCAGCCCCAGCATTTT
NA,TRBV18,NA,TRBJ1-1,CASSGVVNTEAFF,TGTGCCAGCTCCGGAGTAGTGAACACTGAAGCTTTCTTT
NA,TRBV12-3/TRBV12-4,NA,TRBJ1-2,CASSFGSIGGYTF,TGTGCCAGCAGTTTTGGTTCGATTGGTGGCTACACCTTC
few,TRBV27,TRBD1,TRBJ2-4,CASSSGQQLAKNIQYF,TGTGCCAGCAGTTCGGGACAGCAACTAGCCAAAAACATTCAGTACTTC
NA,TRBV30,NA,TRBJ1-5,CAWAQGGGQPQHF,TGTGCCTGGGCTCAGGGAGGGGGTCAGCCCCAGCATTTT
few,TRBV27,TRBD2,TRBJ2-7,CASSRPSGKPYEQYF,TGTGCCAGCAGTCGGCCTAGCGGCAAACCCTACGAGCAGTACTTC
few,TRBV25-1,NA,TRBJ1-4,CASSPSPEGGNEKLFF,TGTGCCAGCAGCCCCAGCCCAGAAGGGGGTAATGAAAAACTGTTTTTT
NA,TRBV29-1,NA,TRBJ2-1,CSVEFGEGQFF,TGCAGCGTTGAATTTGGGGAAGGGCAGTTCTTC
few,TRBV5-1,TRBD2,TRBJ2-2,CASSKREGTAGELFF,TGCGCCAGCAGCAAACGGGAGGGAACGGCCGGGGAGCTGTTTTTT
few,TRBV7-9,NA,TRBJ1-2,CAVGGWTNYGYTF,TGTGCCGTTGGGGGATGGACTAACTATGGCTACACCTTC
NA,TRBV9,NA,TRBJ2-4,CASSRGDKNIQYF,TGTGCCAGCAGCCGAGGGGATAAAAACATTCAGTACTTC
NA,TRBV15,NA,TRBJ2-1,CATSRGGRGWNEQFF,TGTGCCACCAGCAGAGGAGGAAGGGGTTGGAATGAGCAGTTCTTC
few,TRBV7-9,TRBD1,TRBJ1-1,CASRQGVGNTEAFF,TGTGCCAGCAGACAGGGGGTTGGTAACACTGAAGCTTTCTTT
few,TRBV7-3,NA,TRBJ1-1,CASALGTAGNTEAFF,TGTGCCAGCGCCCTAGGGACCGCGGGGAACACTGAAGCTTTCTTT
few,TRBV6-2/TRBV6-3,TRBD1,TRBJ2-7,CASSSGTGYMYEQYF,TGTGCCAGCAGTTCAGGGACAGGTTATATGTACGAGCAGTACTTC
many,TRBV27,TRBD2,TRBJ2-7,CASSSASGIHYEQYF,TGTGCCAGCAGTTCCGCTAGCGGGATCCACTACGAGCAGTACTTC
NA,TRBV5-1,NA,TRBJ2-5,CASSLWREQETQYF,TGCGCCAGCAGCTTGTGGAGGGAGCAAGAGACCCAGTACTTC
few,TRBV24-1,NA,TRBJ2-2,CATSDLKGRGTGELFF,TGTGCCACCAGCGATTTAAAGGGGCGAGGCACCGGGGAGCTGTTTTTT
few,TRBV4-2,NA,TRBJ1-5,CARLGGLNQPQHF,TGTGCCAGGCTCGGGGGTCTTAATCAGCCCCAGCATTTT
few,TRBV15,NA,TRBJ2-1,CATSSLQGTEQFF,TGTGCCACCAGCTCCCTACAGGGTACTGAGCAGTTCTTC
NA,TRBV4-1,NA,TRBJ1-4,CASAAGINEKLFF,TGCGCCAGCGCAGCGGGAATTAATGAAAAACTGTTTTTT
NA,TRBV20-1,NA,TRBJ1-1,CSARVGLGLGTEAFF,TGCAGTGCTAGAGTAGGGTTAGGGTTGGGCACTGAAGCTTTCTTT